This T cell receptor beta chain is drawn from a study of blood T cell repertoires in COVID-19. Authors' processing steps: It was from reference gene primer amplification that nucleated cell counts were estimated. Assay: immunoSEQ multiplex PCR; the TCRdb copy retains only in-frame clones and omits some. V and J calls and clone size come straight from that table; D and trimming were deduced from the DNA. The sample holds under 300,000 clones, 70% to 90% seen once. CDR3 length equals 14 residues. Germline loops: CDR1 LGHNA, CDR2 YSLEER. Trimming removed 0 bases from V and 6 bases from J; junction bases left unmatched: 5.

V gene TRBV4-3 combines with J gene TRBJ2-7, with 7 bases identical to TRBD1. This clonotype originated in an older woman with COVID-19, enrolled during active disease. Sequenced sample: peripheral blood. This chain's CDR3 is CASSQEPTGVEQYF. DNA of the CDR3: TGCGCCAGCAGCCAAGAGCCCACAGGGGTCGAGCAGTACTTC.